These 24 T cell receptor beta chains came from one sample sequenced in a study of blood T cell repertoires in COVID-19. Produced via immunoSEQ multiplex PCR; TCRdb's table is partial and in-frame only. The repertoire holds tens of thousands of clones, with around 85% as singletons. Source material: peripheral blood. The receptor source for this set is a man in his forties or fifties with active COVID-19.

The rearrangement uses TRBV24-1 and TRBJ2-7, with TRBD2 identical over 12 bases. V gave up 4 bases and J gave up 2 bases; unmatched junction bases: 5. The CDR3 extends over 16 amino acids. Germline values: CDR1 KGHDR, CDR2 SFDVKD. CDR3 protein: CATSDQTSGGPYEQYF. Written as DNA, the CDR3 is TGTGCCACCAGTGACCAGACTAGCGGGGGACCCTACGAGCAGTACTTC.

This chain links TRBV10-1 with TRBJ1-4; possibly TRBD1 for D (6 bases). There are 15 residues in the CDR3. CDR1 is WNHNN and CDR2 is SYGVQD in the germline V gene (reference sequence). V was pared by 0 bases and J by 6 bases, with 11 bases between. CDR3 coding DNA: TGCGCCAGCAGTGAGTCGGGGGCCGGGGATGAAAAACTGTTTTTT. This sequence encodes CASSESGAGDEKLFF.

This sequence joins TRBV7-9 and TRBJ2-2; possible D gene TRBD1, 6 bases. Trimming removed 6 bases at V and 7 bases at J, with 18 bases between. The CDR3 runs to 15 residues. CDR1 is SEHNR, CDR2 FQNEAQ, per germline (reference sequence). The CDR3 is CASRPKYRVGGELFF. CDR3 DNA: TGTGCCAGCAGACCAAAATACAGGGTCGGCGGGGAGCTGTTTTTT.

The chain joins TRBV11-2 to TRBJ2-7; 8 nucleotides match TRBD1. The germline V gene has CDR1 SGHAT and CDR2 FQNNGV. The CDR3 length is 15 residues. The V and J ends lost 4 bases and 2 bases, in that order; junction bases with no gene match: 7. The CDR3 coding sequence is TGTGCCAGCAGCTATAGGACAGGGTTACCCTACGAGCAGTACTTC. It translates to CASSYRTGLPYEQYF.

The V gene is TRBV7-7, the J gene TRBJ2-3; a possible D gene is TRBD2 (6 bases). V was pared by 5 bases and J by 6 bases, with 21 bases between. Germline V gene lookup returns CDR1 SSHAT and CDR2 FNYEAQ (reference sequence). The CDR3 runs 16 residues. The chain's CDR3 is CASSPGRTSGFDTQYF. The CDR3 coding sequence is TGTGCCAGCAGCCCGGGGAGGACTTCCGGCTTCGATACGCAGTATTTT.

V is TRBV19 and J is TRBJ2-5; TRBD1 matches at 9 bases. The junction had 0 bases not matched to a gene; V was cut back by 3 bases and J by 1 base. The CDR3 spans 14 residues. Looked up from germline, CDR1 is LNHDA and CDR2 is SQIVND (reference sequence). The CDR3 sequence: CASSMTGGQETQYF. The CDR3 nucleotides read TGTGCCAGTAGTATGACAGGGGGCCAAGAGACCCAGTACTTC.

V and J are TRBV14 and TRBJ2-7; possible D gene TRBD1, 6 bases. The CDR3 contains 16 residues. Trimming cost V 2 bases and J 5 bases, with 19 bases left between them. The germline CDR1 and CDR2 sequences are SGHDN and FVKESK. This CDR3 reads CASSQRTQAGADEQYF. The DNA of the CDR3 is TGTGCCAGCAGCCAAAGAACTCAGGCAGGGGCGGACGAGCAGTACTTC. Filled out from reference TRBV14 and TRBJ2-7, the complete variable domain reads EAGVTQFPSHSVIEKGQTVTLRCDPISGHDNLYWYRRVMGKEIKFLLHFVKESKQDESGMPNNRFLAERTGGTYSTLKVQPAELEDSGVYFCASSQRTQAGADEQYFGPGTRLTVT.

The chain carries TRBV11-2 and TRBJ2-5, with a weak D call TRBD1 (5 bases). This CDR3 region has 14 residues. Looked up from germline, CDR1 is SGHAT and CDR2 is FQNNGV. V lost 8 bases and J lost 5, with 18 bases in between. CDR3: CASSTRAEKETQYF. The CDR3 region has the DNA TGTGCCAGCTCCACCAGGGCCGAGAAGGAGACCCAGTACTTC. The full variable domain, completed using reference TRBV11-2 and TRBJ2-5, is EAGVAQSPRYKIIEKRQSVAFWCNPISGHATLYWYQQILGQGPKLLIQFQNNGVVDDSQLPKDRFSAERLKGVDSTLKIQPAKLEDSAVYLCASSTRAEKETQYFGPGTRLLVL.

This chain joins TRBV27 and TRBJ1-2; D may be TRBD1 (6 bases). The CDR3 runs 13 residues. Germline V gives CDR1 MNHEY, CDR2 SMNVEV (reference sequence). The V end was cut by 4 bases, the J end by 2 bases, with 8 bases between. This CDR3 reads CASSSQGNYGYTF. CDR3 bases: TGTGCCAGCAGTTCTCAGGGGAACTATGGCTACACCTTC.

The chain employs TRBV5-1 and TRBJ2-1; 7 nucleotides align to TRBD1. CDR1 and CDR2 (germline): SGHRS, YFSETQ. After removal of 7 bases from V and 8 bases from J, the junction contained 15 bases not matched to a gene. CDR3 length: 15 amino acids. CDR3 sequence reads: CASRPGTVGLHEQFF. The CDR3 bases are TGCGCCAGCCGCCCGGGGACAGTCGGCCTCCATGAGCAGTTCTTC.

The V call is TRBV19, the J call TRBJ1-2, with D unclear. The CDR3 length is 14 residues. Germline assignment: CDR1 LNHDA and CDR2 SQIVND (reference sequence). Trimming cost V 5 bases and J 4 bases, with 14 bases left between them. This CDR3 is CASSSSSGSYGYTF. In nucleotides, the CDR3 is TGTGCCAGTAGTTCTTCTTCCGGGAGCTATGGCTACACCTTC.

Only one count was recorded for this clone. J is TRBJ1-5 and V is TRBV7-2; D not certain. V shed 5 bases and J shed 3 bases, with 5 bases lying between them. The germline V gene encodes CDR1 SGHTA and CDR2 FQGNSA. This CDR3 region has 12 residues. CDR3 amino acids: CASSAVNQPQHF. The CDR3 DNA sequence: TGTGCCAGCAGCGCGGTCAATCAGCCCCAGCATTTT.

The chain couples TRBV6-2 or TRBV6-3 to TRBJ2-7; the match to TRBD1 covers 9 bases. The CDR3 is 16 amino acids. V was pared by 3 bases and J by 6 bases, with 12 bases of the junction left unmatched. Germline CDR1 is MNHEY and CDR2 is SVGEGT. CDR3 nucleotides: TGTGCCAGCAGTTATTCAACCGGGACAGGGTTGGGCGAGCAGTACTTC. Protein: CASSYSTGTGLGEQYF.

As concerns this clone: One end of the junction varies from germline; a read error may be responsible. The CDR3 sequence is CATSRPGWDYGQYF. The CDR3 coding sequence is TGTGCCACCAGTAGGCCAGGTTGGGACTACGGGCAGTACTTC. This chain connects TRBV24-1 to TRBJ2-7; 7 nucleotides line up with TRBD2. Germline CDR1 is KGHDR and CDR2 is SFDVKD. The CDR3 has 14 residues.

The rearrangement links TRBV6-5 to TRBJ1-2, with 7 bases matching TRBD1. In germline, CDR1 is MNHEY, CDR2 SVGAGI. This CDR3 has 14 amino acids. Trimming cost V 6 bases and J 8 bases; bases outside gene matches: 12. In DNA form, the CDR3 reads TGTGCCAGCAGGAGACAGGGTTCGGGCTTGGGCTACACCTTC. It specifies CASRRQGSGLGYTF.

The chain recombines TRBV5-4 with TRBJ2-7; 7 bases line up with TRBD1. The CDR3 loop spans 14 amino acids. Looked up from germline, CDR1 is SGHNT and CDR2 is YYREEE (reference sequence). The V and J ends lost 0 bases and 5 bases, in that order; junction bases with no gene match: 5. CDR3: CASSLVDRVHEQYF. DNA for the CDR3: TGTGCCAGCAGCTTGGTTGACAGGGTCCACGAGCAGTACTTC.

This clone was seen a single time. The chain couples TRBV7-9 to TRBJ2-7; 9 positions agree with TRBD2. This CDR3 has 16 amino acids. Trimming cost V 10 bases and J 2 bases; bases outside gene matches: 15. CDR1 and CDR2 (germline): SEHNR, FQNEAQ (reference sequence). CDR3 in amino acids: CAISGLASFRTYEQYF. The CDR3 DNA sequence: TGTGCCATCAGTGGACTAGCGTCCTTTAGAACCTACGAGCAGTACTTC.

The V gene is TRBV20-1, the J gene TRBJ1-2; 8 bases align to TRBD1. J was trimmed by 7 bases and V by 3 bases; bases with no gene match: 10. The CDR3 sequence is 14 residues long. The germline CDR1 and CDR2 sequences are DFQATT and SNEGSKA (reference sequence). CDR3 sequence reads: CSASLARGLPGYTF. For the CDR3, the DNA is TGCAGTGCTAGTCTGGCCAGGGGGCTTCCTGGCTACACCTTC.

The rearrangement joins TRBV6-5 to TRBJ2-2, with 10 bases lining up with TRBD1. Germline CDR1 reads MNHEY; CDR2 reads SVGAGI. This CDR3 has 16 residues. Trimming cost V 4 bases and J 3 bases; bases outside gene matches: 5. The CDR3 is CASSFFGTGDTGELFF. The CDR3 nucleotides are TGTGCCAGCAGTTTCTTTGGGACAGGGGACACCGGGGAGCTGTTTTTT.

The rearrangement uses TRBV5-6 and TRBJ2-5; tentative D call: TRBD2 (5 bases). This CDR3 region has 12 residues. The germline V gene has CDR1 SGHDT and CDR2 YYEEEE. V was clipped by 4 bases and J by 7 bases, with 11 bases between them. CDR3 coding DNA: TGTGCCAGCAGCGGCCCCCGGGGGACCCAGTACTTC. It translates to CASSGPRGTQYF.

V usage is TRBV10-3 and J usage is TRBJ2-5; no reliable D call. This CDR3 is built from 13 residues. Germline-derived CDR1 and CDR2 are ENHRY and SYGVKD. Trimming left V 6 bases short and J 4 bases short, with 12 bases between. The CDR3: CAISQVGTETQYF. CDR3 DNA: TGTGCCATCAGCCAAGTGGGCACAGAGACCCAGTACTTC.

The chain uses TRBV27 and TRBJ1-2; D remains ambiguous. The CDR3 sequence is 15 residues long. Deletions cut 3 bases from V and 7 bases from J, with 18 bases between. Looked up from germline, CDR1 is MNHEY and CDR2 is SMNVEV (reference sequence). The CDR3: CASSFWAVSSAGYTF. CDR3 nucleotide sequence: TGTGCCAGCAGTTTCTGGGCAGTCTCTTCGGCTGGCTACACCTTC.

The chain has TRBV7-9 and TRBJ1-6; D is unclear. Germline loops: CDR1 SEHNR, CDR2 FQNEAQ (reference sequence). The CDR3 spans 16 residues. The germline V and J ends were trimmed by 5 bases and 6 bases, with 17 bases remaining between them. In DNA form, the CDR3 reads TGTGCCAGCAGCCCCTCGGCGGCGGCCAGTAATTCACCCCTCCACTTT. This translates into CASSPSAAASNSPLHF.

This sequence joins TRBV6-2 or TRBV6-3 and TRBJ1-5, with 8 positions matching TRBD1. CDR3 length equals 19 residues. The germline gives CDR1 MNHEY, CDR2 SVGEGT. The V segment lost 0 bases and the J segment 6 bases; nucleotides outside the gene matches: 16. Written as DNA, the CDR3 is TGTGCCAGCAGTTACTCAGGGACAGGCTTTTTCCTATATGGTCAGCCCCAGCATTTT. Translating gives CASSYSGTGFFLYGQPQHF.